This T cell receptor beta chain was documented in a study of Ad26.COV2.S vaccination and SARS-CoV-2 variants. Study-level points and caveats: Non-spike TCR breadth showed similarity between vaccine and placebo recipients.

The CDR3 extends over 13 amino acids. Between the trimmed V and J ends, which lost 5 bases and 7 bases, there was a span of 14 bases. The germline V gene has CDR1 SGHAT and CDR2 FQNNGV. As for treatment: about 20 received Ad26.COV2.S at low or high dose, single or two shots; roughly five received placebo; per-sample allocation not given. Samples analyzed were those drawn on day 63 after the first vaccine or placebo injection. TCRdb's copy holds only in-frame clones and misses some; the assay was immunoSEQ multiplex PCR. This sample yields hundreds of thousands of clones, of which about 90% are seen a single time; approximately 1.5% belongs to the top ten. Concerning this clone: Its antigen is unidentified.

The rearrangement joins TRBV11-2 to TRBJ1-2; no clear D gene. Here the sequenced sample was peripheral blood, taken in a trial of Ad26.COV2.S vaccine versus placebo. The TCR was taken from a person aged 18-60 years who received the Ad26.COV2.S COVID-19 vaccine or a placebo. This CDR3 is CASSRQSDAGYTF. In DNA, the CDR3 is TGTGCCAGCAGCCGCCAATCGGACGCTGGCTACACCTTC.